The 8 T cell receptor beta chains presented below share a single source sample, sequenced in a study of T-cell memory formation after mild COVID-19. TCRdb re-analysed the 5' RACE reads in MiXCR, keeping a single row per CDR3 protein. The repertoire holds 200,000 to 250,000 distinct CDR3 sequences, with around 30% as singletons. Material for sequencing was PBMCs or a T cell subset sorted from them (not recorded which). Receptors were obtained from an adult woman who had mild COVID-19 (a few samples of this study predate the infection). Cell type and time point are not known.

This clonotype was seen more than once but under ten times. The chain uses TRBV6-6 and TRBJ1-5, with 9 bases identical to TRBD1. Looked up from germline, CDR1 is MNHNY and CDR2 is SVGAGI (reference sequence). After removal of 2 bases from V and 5 bases from J, the junction contained 4 bases not matched to a gene. The length of the CDR3 is 15 residues. The chain's CDR3 is CASSYKRTGDQPQHF. Here the CDR3 DNA reads TGTGCCAGCAGTTACAAAAGGACAGGGGATCAGCCCCAGCATTTT.

This chain uses TRBV5-1 with TRBJ1-2; 12 bases fit TRBD1. V lost 7 bases and J lost 7; bases outside the gene matches: 8. Germline V gene data show CDR1 as SGHRS and CDR2 as YFSETQ. This CDR3 has 14 amino acids. In DNA, the CDR3 is TGCGCCAGCCGACCGGGACAGGGGGCTGGTGGCTACACCTTC. Translation: CASRPGQGAGGYTF.

This chain uses TRBV6-5 with TRBJ1-6; D is perhaps TRBD1 (6 bases). Germline-derived CDR1 and CDR2 are MNHEY and SVGAGI. V gave up 4 bases and J gave up 7 bases, with 11 bases separating them. The CDR3 contains 14 residues. The CDR3 loop reads CASSSTGRNSPLHF. Here the CDR3 DNA reads TGTGCCAGCAGTTCCACAGGGCGGAATTCACCCCTCCACTTT.

This clonotype appeared a few times. An end of the junction differs from the germline gene, which may be a read error. This chain connects TRBV29-1 to TRBJ2-7; 7 bases map to TRBD1. Germline values: CDR1 SQVTM, CDR2 ANQGSEA. CDR3 length: 12 residues. Here the CDR3 DNA reads TGCAGCGTTGAAGAACCACGGGACAGCCAGGTCTTC. Translation gives CSVEEPRDSQVF.

This clonotype was counted between two and nine times. V and J are TRBV6-5 and TRBJ2-5; possibly TRBD1 for D (6 bases). CDR3 length: 15 amino acids. Trimming removed 6 bases at V and 3 bases at J, with 17 bases between. CDR1 and CDR2 from the germline V gene are MNHEY and SVGAGI. The CDR3, as DNA: TGTGCCAGCAGCTACAGGGTAGGGATTGAAGAGACCCAGTACTTC. Encoded protein: CASSYRVGIEETQYF.

The rearrangement uses TRBV9 and TRBJ1-1, with D unresolved. Germline V gene sequence: CDR1 SGDLS, CDR2 YYNGEE. Trimming removed 4 bases at V and 0 bases at J, with 13 bases between. This CDR3 comprises 15 residues. The CDR3 DNA reads as TGTGCCAGCAGCCCTGGGGAGGGTCTGAACACTGAAGCTTTCTTT. Protein sequence: CASSPGEGLNTEAFF.

This clonotype was found a few times. The genes are TRBV20-1 and TRBJ2-7, with D unclear. With 0 bases removed from V and 6 bases from J, the gap between germline ends came to 18 bases. The CDR3 covers 15 residues. Germline CDR1 DFQATT, CDR2 SNEGSKA (reference sequence). The CDR3 spells CSARDMDGRAGEQYF. The CDR3 region has the DNA TGCAGTGCTAGAGATATGGATGGACGGGCTGGCGAGCAGTACTTC.

A few counts support this clonotype. The chain employs TRBV19 and TRBJ1-5, with no clear D. Trimming took off 3 bases at V and 9 bases at J, with 15 bases between the two ends. Germline V gene sequence: CDR1 LNHDA, CDR2 SQIVND (reference sequence). This CDR3 region has 14 residues. The CDR3 loop is CASSMTGALWPQHF. The CDR3 bases are TGTGCCAGTAGTATGACCGGAGCTTTGTGGCCCCAGCATTTT. The variable domain in full, with the rest retrieved from reference TRBV19 and TRBJ1-5, is DGGITQSPKYLFRKEGQNVTLSCEQNLNHDAMYWYRQDPGQGLRLIYYSQIVNDFQKGDIAEGYSVSREKKESFPLTVTSAQKNPTAFYLCASSMTGALWPQHFGDGTRLSIL.